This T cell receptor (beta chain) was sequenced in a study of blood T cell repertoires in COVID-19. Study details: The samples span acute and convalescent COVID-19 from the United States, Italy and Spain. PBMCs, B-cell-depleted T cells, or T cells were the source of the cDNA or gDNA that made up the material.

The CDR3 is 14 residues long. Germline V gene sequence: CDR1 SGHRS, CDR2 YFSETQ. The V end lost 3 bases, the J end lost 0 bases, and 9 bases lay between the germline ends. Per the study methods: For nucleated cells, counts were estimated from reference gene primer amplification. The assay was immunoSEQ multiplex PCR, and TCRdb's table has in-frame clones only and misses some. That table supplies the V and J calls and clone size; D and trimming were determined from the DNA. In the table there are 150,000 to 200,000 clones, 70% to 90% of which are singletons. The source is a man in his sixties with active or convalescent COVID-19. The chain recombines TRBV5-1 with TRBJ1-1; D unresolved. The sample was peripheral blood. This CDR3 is CASSYEQLNTEAFF. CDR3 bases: TGCGCCAGCAGCTACGAACAGTTGAACACTGAAGCTTTCTTT. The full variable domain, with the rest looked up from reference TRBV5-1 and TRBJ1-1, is KAGVTQTPRYLIKTRGQQVTLSCSPISGHRSVSWYQQTPGQGLQFLFEYFSETQRNKGNFPGRFSGRQFSNSRSEMNVSTLELGDSALYLCASSYEQLNTEAFFGQGTRLTVV.